The 27 T cell receptor beta chains given below trace back to one sample, sequenced in a study of Ad26.COV2.S vaccination and SARS-CoV-2 variants. Treatment denoted: over 15 received Ad26.COV2.S at low or high dose, single or two shots; about 5 received placebo; per-sample allocation not given. Samples were taken on day 63 after the first vaccine or placebo injection. Generated by immunoSEQ multiplex PCR, the TCRdb table keeps only in-frame clones and is missing some. The sample has about 680,000 clones, around 92% seen once. The sequences come from peripheral blood, collected in a trial of Ad26.COV2.S vaccine versus placebo. The origin of the receptors is a person between 18 and 60 years old who received the Ad26.COV2.S COVID-19 vaccine or a placebo.

The genes are TRBV24-1 and TRBJ2-2, with D uncertain. This CDR3 has 11 amino acids. From germline, CDR1 is KGHDR and CDR2 SFDVKD. V was trimmed by 9 bases and J by 6 bases, leaving 7 bases between them. The CDR3 loop is CATGPSGELFF. In DNA, the CDR3 is TGTGCCACCGGGCCCTCCGGGGAGCTGTTTTTT.

This clone was found once. The V and J genes are TRBV5-1 and TRBJ2-2, with TRBD1 matching 7 bases. This CDR3 has 14 residues. Germline CDR1 and CDR2: SGHRS and YFSETQ. Trimming removed 5 bases from V and 4 bases from J; junction bases left unmatched: 5. CDR3 protein: CASSGGQSTGELFF. The CDR3 DNA follows: TGCGCCAGCAGTGGGGGACAGAGCACCGGGGAGCTGTTTTTT.

V usage is TRBV5-4 and J usage is TRBJ2-1; D is unresolved. The CDR3 is 11 residues long. The germline V gene has CDR1 SGHNT and CDR2 YYREEE (reference sequence). V dropped 1 base and J dropped 9 bases, with 5 bases sitting between them. In DNA, the CDR3 is TGTGCCAGCAGCTTGTTCTCTGAGCAGTTCTTC. It yields the protein CASSLFSEQFF.

This clone has more than one count but fewer than ten. This sequence joins TRBV13 and TRBJ1-4; D remains ambiguous. The germline V gene encodes CDR1 PRHDT and CDR2 FYEKMQ (reference sequence). The V and J ends lost 3 bases and 7 bases respectively, with 12 bases between them. This CDR3 region has 14 residues. CDR3 protein: CASSFRGEGEKLFF. In DNA form, the CDR3 reads TGTGCCAGCAGCTTTCGTGGAGAGGGTGAAAAACTGTTTTTT.

This chain connects TRBV7-9 to TRBJ1-1; the D gene is possibly TRBD1 (6 bases). CDR1 and CDR2 (germline): SEHNR, FQNEAQ (reference sequence). V was shortened by 1 base and J by 6 bases, with 12 bases between the two germline ends. The CDR3 is 14 residues long. DNA for the CDR3: TGTGCCAGCAGCTTAGACAGGGTAGTCGCTGAAGCTTTCTTT. Its translation is CASSLDRVVAEAFF.

The V gene is TRBV18, the J gene TRBJ1-1; D gene ambiguous. The V and J ends lost 6 bases and 1 base respectively, with 9 bases between them. The germline V gene has CDR1 KGHSH and CDR2 LQKENI. The CDR3 contains 13 residues. The CDR3 region is CASSLTQNTEAFF. The DNA for the CDR3 is TGTGCCAGCTCGCTGACACAGAACACTGAAGCTTTCTTT.

The sample holds a few counts of this clone. This sequence joins TRBV30 and TRBJ2-2; the D is unclear. Germline V gives CDR1 GTSNPN, CDR2 SVGIG (reference sequence). This CDR3 is built from 14 residues. V dropped 3 bases and J dropped 5 bases, with 13 bases sitting between them. CDR3 nucleotides: TGTGCCTGGAGCCGGTTGGGCCTAACCGGGGAGCTGTTTTTT. Protein sequence: CAWSRLGLTGELFF. Full variable domain (remainder filled in from reference TRBV30 and TRBJ2-2): SQTIHQWPATLVQPVGSPLSLECTVEGTSNPNLYWYRQAAGRGLQLLFYSVGIGQISSEVPQNLSASRPQDRQFILSSKKLLLSDSGFYLCAWSRLGLTGELFFGEGSRLTVL.

The rearrangement links TRBV19 to TRBJ2-2; maybe TRBD1 (6 bases). The CDR3 covers 12 residues. Trimming took 7 bases from V and 3 from J, leaving 6 bases between them. CDR1 is LNHDA and CDR2 is SQIVND in the germline V gene (reference sequence). CDR3: CASTGDTGELFF. The DNA for the CDR3 is TGTGCCAGTACAGGGGACACCGGGGAGCTGTTTTTT.

V gene TRBV19 combines with J gene TRBJ2-2; TRBD1 matches 8 bases. Germline V CDR1 and CDR2: LNHDA, SQIVND (reference sequence). V dropped 9 bases and J dropped 3; count of bases not matched to a gene: 6. This CDR3 region has 14 residues. Here the CDR3 reads CASRGTGYTGELFF. For the CDR3, the DNA is TGTGCCAGCCGAGGGACAGGATACACCGGGGAGCTGTTTTTT. Complete variable domain (other parts from reference TRBV19 and TRBJ2-2): DGGITQSPKYLFRKEGQNVTLSCEQNLNHDAMYWYRQDPGQGLRLIYYSQIVNDFQKGDIAEGYSVSREKKESFPLTVTSAQKNPTAFYLCASRGTGYTGELFFGEGSRLTVL.

The gene calls are TRBV30 and TRBJ1-5; TRBD1 matches at 9 bases. Germline CDR1 is GTSNPN and CDR2 is SVGIG (reference sequence). The CDR3 runs to 17 residues. Unmatched junction bases numbered 9, after V lost 1 base and J lost 2 bases. This chain's CDR3 is CAWSDGTGSWGNQPQHF. As DNA, the CDR3 is TGTGCCTGGAGTGACGGGACAGGGAGTTGGGGCAATCAGCCCCAGCATTTT.

Regarding this clone: The sample has other DNA sequences that encode this CDR3 too. The chain links TRBV7-9 to TRBJ2-1; 11 nucleotides agree with TRBD2. Germline loops: CDR1 SEHNR, CDR2 FQNEAQ (reference sequence). V dropped 5 bases and J dropped 4; count of bases not matched to a gene: 4. The CDR3 extends over 15 amino acids. Here the CDR3 reads CASSLGLAVYNEQFF. The CDR3 coding sequence is TGTGCCAGCAGCCTGGGACTAGCGGTATACAATGAGCAGTTCTTC.

The chain joins TRBV5-6 to TRBJ2-7, with 11 nucleotides matching TRBD2. This CDR3 is built from 16 residues. Germline V gene sequence: CDR1 SGHDT, CDR2 YYEEEE. J lost 1 base, V lost 4 bases, and 7 bases had no gene match. CDR3 nucleotide sequence: TGTGCCAGCAGCCGCGGGACTAGCGGATATTCCTACGAGCAGTACTTC. Amino acids: CASSRGTSGYSYEQYF.

To note about this clone: Other DNA sequences of this sample code for an identical CDR3. This rearrangement joins TRBV5-4 to TRBJ2-5; 9 bases map to TRBD2. V shed 0 bases and J 5 bases; nucleotides not matched to a gene: 5. Germline V gene data show CDR1 as SGHNT and CDR2 as YYREEE (reference sequence). The CDR3 extends over 15 amino acids. As DNA, the CDR3 is TGTGCCAGCAGCTTGGCCCCAACTAGCGGGGAGACCCAGTACTTC. As protein: CASSLAPTSGETQYF. Based on the CDR3 plus reference TRBV5-4 and TRBJ2-5, the full variable domain is ETGVTQSPTHLIKTRGQQVTLRCSSQSGHNTVSWYQQALGQGPQFIFQYYREEENGRGNFPPRFSGLQFPNYSSELNVNALELDDSALYLCASSLAPTSGETQYFGPGTRLLVL.

This clone has a single count. The chain combines TRBV12-3 or TRBV12-4 with TRBJ1-4, with D tentatively TRBD1 (5 bases). The germline V and J ends were trimmed by 9 bases and 8 bases, with 16 bases remaining between them. This CDR3 comprises 13 residues. The CDR3, as DNA: TGTGCCAGTATGAGGGACCCCCGGGAAAAACTGTTTTTT. Its protein is CASMRDPREKLFF.

This rearrangement joins TRBV3-1 (or the pseudogene TRBV3-2) to TRBJ2-3; TRBD1 agrees at 10 bases. CDR3 length: 17 amino acids. In germline, CDR1 is LGHDT, CDR2 YNNKEL (reference sequence). The V and J ends lost 2 bases and 3 bases, in that order; junction bases with no gene match: 8. The CDR3 DNA is TGTGCCAGCAGCCAAACCCGACAGGGGGCGACAACAGATACGCAGTATTTT. Protein sequence: CASSQTRQGATTDTQYF.

Written as DNA, the CDR3 is TGTGCCAGCAGCTCCCCTAGCGGGAGAGAAGGGACCCAGTACTTC. It encodes CASSSPSGREGTQYF. The chain carries TRBV5-6 and TRBJ2-5, with 10 nucleotides matching TRBD2. V dropped 3 bases and J dropped 7; count of bases not matched to a gene: 9. CDR1 and CDR2 from the germline V gene are SGHDT and YYEEEE. This CDR3 contains 15 residues.

This chain uses TRBV19 with TRBJ1-1, with D unresolved. Germline V lookup: CDR1 LNHDA, CDR2 SQIVND (reference sequence). This CDR3 has 14 residues. V was clipped by 2 bases and J by 8 bases, with 15 bases between them. In nucleotides, the CDR3 is TGTGCCAGTAGTATACCCGGCTCAACATCCGAAGCTTTCTTT. Translation gives CASSIPGSTSEAFF.

J is TRBJ2-5 and V is TRBV5-1; tentative D call: TRBD1 (5 bases). The CDR3 is 14 amino acids. CDR1 is SGHRS and CDR2 is YFSETQ in the germline V gene. Between the trimmed V and J ends, which lost 1 base and 1 base, there was a span of 8 bases. CDR3 nucleotides: TGCGCCAGCAGCTTGCGACAGCTCCAAGAGACCCAGTACTTC. Its translation: CASSLRQLQETQYF.

As to this clone: The same CDR3 also results from other DNA sequences found in this sample. This rearrangement joins TRBV10-3 to TRBJ1-1, with no clear D. Trimming pared 2 bases from V and 1 base from J, leaving 5 bases between. This CDR3 contains 13 residues. CDR1 is ENHRY and CDR2 is SYGVKD in the germline V gene. CDR3 amino acids: CAISERENTEAFF. The CDR3 DNA reads as TGTGCCATCAGTGAGCGGGAGAACACTGAAGCTTTCTTT.

This clone has a single count. V is TRBV15 and J is TRBJ2-4; 8 nucleotides agree with TRBD1. Germline lookup yields CDR1 LNHNV and CDR2 YYDKDF (reference sequence). V lost 4 bases, J lost 2 bases, and 7 bases stayed unmatched. The length of the CDR3 is 16 residues. The CDR3 DNA is TGTGCCACCAGCATAGGACAGGGAAGTTCCAAAAACATTCAGTACTTC. It specifies CATSIGQGSSKNIQYF.

The J gene is TRBJ1-3, the V gene TRBV19, with a tentative D call TRBD1 (6 bases). The CDR3 totals 15 residues. The V gene lost 6 bases and the J gene lost 2 bases, with 14 bases spanning the gap. Germline V gene lookup returns CDR1 LNHDA and CDR2 SQIVND (reference sequence). CDR3 loop: CASSTGIYPGNTIYF. The CDR3 DNA sequence: TGTGCCAGTAGCACAGGGATTTATCCTGGAAACACCATATATTTT.

The chain combines TRBV10-3 with TRBJ2-1; D unresolved. CDR3 length equals 12 residues. Trimming removed 2 bases from V and 4 bases from J, with 3 bases in between. Germline-derived CDR1 and CDR2 are ENHRY and SYGVKD. Written as DNA, the CDR3 is TGTGCCATCAGTGAGACTTACAATGAGCAGTTCTTC. This gives the protein CAISETYNEQFF.

V is TRBV5-1 and J is TRBJ1-1; D not resolved. In germline, CDR1 is SGHRS, CDR2 YFSETQ. The CDR3 consists of 14 residues. V shed 3 bases and J shed 0 bases, with 9 bases lying between them. The chain's CDR3 is CASSSFTMNTEAFF. The CDR3, as DNA: TGCGCCAGCAGCTCGTTCACGATGAACACTGAAGCTTTCTTT. Together with reference TRBV5-1 and TRBJ1-1, the CDR3 gives the full variable domain: KAGVTQTPRYLIKTRGQQVTLSCSPISGHRSVSWYQQTPGQGLQFLFEYFSETQRNKGNFPGRFSGRQFSNSRSEMNVSTLELGDSALYLCASSSFTMNTEAFFGQGTRLTVV.

CDR3: CASSLGRTNTEAFF. In DNA form, the CDR3 reads TGCGCCAGCAGCTTGGGCCGGACAAACACTGAAGCTTTCTTT. The J gene is TRBJ1-1, the V gene TRBV5-1; D is possibly TRBD1 (5 bases). The CDR3 loop spans 14 amino acids. Germline loops: CDR1 SGHRS, CDR2 YFSETQ. The germline V and J ends were trimmed by 0 bases and 2 bases, with 8 bases remaining between them. The whole variable domain, remainder taken from reference TRBV5-1 and TRBJ1-1, is KAGVTQTPRYLIKTRGQQVTLSCSPISGHRSVSWYQQTPGQGLQFLFEYFSETQRNKGNFPGRFSGRQFSNSRSEMNVSTLELGDSALYLCASSLGRTNTEAFFGQGTRLTVV.

At least ten counts were recorded for this clone. This specimen includes other DNA sequences encoding the same CDR3. V gene TRBV4-2 combines with J gene TRBJ1-5; 8 positions agree with TRBD1. The CDR3 runs 15 residues. J was trimmed by 3 bases and V by 1 base; bases with no gene match: 2. Germline CDR1 reads LGHNA; CDR2 reads YNFKEQ. CDR3 residues: CASSQADRDNQPQHF. As DNA, the CDR3 is TGTGCCAGCAGCCAAGCGGACAGGGACAATCAGCCCCAGCATTTT.

V usage is TRBV5-4 and J usage is TRBJ2-3; perhaps TRBD2 as D (6 bases). Per the germline V gene, CDR1 is SGHNT and CDR2 is YYREEE (reference sequence). The CDR3 extends over 15 amino acids. Trimming shortened V by 2 bases and J by 0 bases, and 10 bases separated the two germline ends. Here the CDR3 reads CASSLGSGSTDTQYF. The CDR3 DNA is TGTGCCAGCAGCTTAGGAAGCGGGAGCACAGATACGCAGTATTTT. The variable domain in full, with the rest retrieved from reference TRBV5-4 and TRBJ2-3, is ETGVTQSPTHLIKTRGQQVTLRCSSQSGHNTVSWYQQALGQGPQFIFQYYREEENGRGNFPPRFSGLQFPNYSSELNVNALELDDSALYLCASSLGSGSTDTQYFGPGTRLTVL.

V and J are TRBV5-1 and TRBJ2-5, with unresolved D. Germline CDR1 SGHRS, CDR2 YFSETQ. V dropped 0 bases and J dropped 5 bases, with 11 bases sitting between them. The CDR3 runs 14 residues. CDR3 region: CASSLGTGTETQYF. For the CDR3, the DNA is TGCGCCAGCAGCTTGGGGACGGGCACTGAGACCCAGTACTTC.